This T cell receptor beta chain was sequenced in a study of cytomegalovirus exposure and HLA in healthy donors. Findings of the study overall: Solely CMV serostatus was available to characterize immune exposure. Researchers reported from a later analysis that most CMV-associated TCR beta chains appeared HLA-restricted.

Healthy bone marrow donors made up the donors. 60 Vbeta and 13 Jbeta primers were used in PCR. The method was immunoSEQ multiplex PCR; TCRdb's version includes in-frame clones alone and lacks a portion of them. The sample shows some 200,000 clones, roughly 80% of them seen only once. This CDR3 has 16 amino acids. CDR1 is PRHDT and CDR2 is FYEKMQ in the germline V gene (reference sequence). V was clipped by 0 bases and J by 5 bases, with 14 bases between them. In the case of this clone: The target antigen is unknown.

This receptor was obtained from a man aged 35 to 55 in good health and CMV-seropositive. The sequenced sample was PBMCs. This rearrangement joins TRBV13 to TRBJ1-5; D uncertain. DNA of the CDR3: TGTGCCAGCAGCTTAGGCTCCGGCCTCAGGCATCAGCCCCAGCATTTT. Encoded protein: CASSLGSGLRHQPQHF.